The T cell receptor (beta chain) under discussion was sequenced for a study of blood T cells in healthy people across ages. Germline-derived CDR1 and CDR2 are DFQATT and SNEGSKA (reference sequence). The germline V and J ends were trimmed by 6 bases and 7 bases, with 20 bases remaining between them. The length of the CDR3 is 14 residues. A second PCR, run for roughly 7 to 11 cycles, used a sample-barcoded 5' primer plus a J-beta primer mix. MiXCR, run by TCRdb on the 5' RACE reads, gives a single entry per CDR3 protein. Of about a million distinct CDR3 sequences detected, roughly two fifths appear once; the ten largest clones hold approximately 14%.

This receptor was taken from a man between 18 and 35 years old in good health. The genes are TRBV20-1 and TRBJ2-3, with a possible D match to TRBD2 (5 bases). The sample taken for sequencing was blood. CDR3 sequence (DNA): TGCAGTGCCCCCTTTACCGGACTCTGGCATACGCAGTATTTT. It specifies CSAPFTGLWHTQYF.